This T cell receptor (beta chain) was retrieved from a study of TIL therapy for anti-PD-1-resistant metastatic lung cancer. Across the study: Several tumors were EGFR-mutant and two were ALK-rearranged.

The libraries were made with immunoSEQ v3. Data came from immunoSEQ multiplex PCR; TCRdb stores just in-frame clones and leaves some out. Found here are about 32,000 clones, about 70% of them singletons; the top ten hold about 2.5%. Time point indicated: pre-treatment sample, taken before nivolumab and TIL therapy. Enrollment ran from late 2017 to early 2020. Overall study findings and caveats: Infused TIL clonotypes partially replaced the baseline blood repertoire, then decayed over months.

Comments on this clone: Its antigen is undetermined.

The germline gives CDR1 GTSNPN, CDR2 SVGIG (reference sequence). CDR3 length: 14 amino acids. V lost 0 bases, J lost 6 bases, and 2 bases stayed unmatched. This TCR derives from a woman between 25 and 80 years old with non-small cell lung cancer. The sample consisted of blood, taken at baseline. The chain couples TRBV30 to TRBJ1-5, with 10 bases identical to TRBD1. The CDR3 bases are TGTGCCTGGAGTGTAGGGACAGGGGTTCAGCCCCAGCATTTT. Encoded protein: CAWSVGTGVQPQHF. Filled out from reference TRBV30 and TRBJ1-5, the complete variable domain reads SQTIHQWPATLVQPVGSPLSLECTVEGTSNPNLYWYRQAAGRGLQLLFYSVGIGQISSEVPQNLSASRPQDRQFILSSKKLLLSDSGFYLCAWSVGTGVQPQHFGDGTRLSIL.